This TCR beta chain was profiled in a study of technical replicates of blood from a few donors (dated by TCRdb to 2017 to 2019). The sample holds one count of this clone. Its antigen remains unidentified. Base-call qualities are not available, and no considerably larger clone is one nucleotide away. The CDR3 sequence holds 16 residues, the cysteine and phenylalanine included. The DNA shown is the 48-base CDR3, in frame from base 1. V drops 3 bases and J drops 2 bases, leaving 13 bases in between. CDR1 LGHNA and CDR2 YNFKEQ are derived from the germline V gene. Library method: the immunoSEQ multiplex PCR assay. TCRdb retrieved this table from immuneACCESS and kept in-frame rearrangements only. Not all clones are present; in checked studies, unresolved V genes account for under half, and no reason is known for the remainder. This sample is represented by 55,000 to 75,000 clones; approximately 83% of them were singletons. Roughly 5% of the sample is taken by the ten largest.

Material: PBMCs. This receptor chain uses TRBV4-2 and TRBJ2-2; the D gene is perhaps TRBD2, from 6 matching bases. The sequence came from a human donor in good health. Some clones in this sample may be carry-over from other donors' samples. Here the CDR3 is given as CASSHHRGSNTGELFF. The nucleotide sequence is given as TGTGCCAGCAGCCACCACCGGGGGTCTAACACCGGGGAGCTGTTTTTT.